These T cell receptor beta chains were read from a single sample in a study of monozygotic twins with inflammatory bowel disease. TCRdb reprocessed the 5' RACE reads, with one entry per CDR3 protein and no DNA. The sample totals approximately 160,000 distinct CDR3 sequences. Source material: blood. Every receptor here comes from a human donor with ulcerative colitis or Crohn's disease, or a healthy co-twin of an affected twin (not recorded which). Both conserved end residues are part of each CDR3.

>TRBV29-1|TRBJ1-2
CSVEEWDRSNGYTF
>TRBV12-3/TRBV12-4|TRBJ2-2
CASSSPLGPYTGELFF
>TRBV14|TRBJ1-1
CASSLQGGGEAFF
>TRBV7-2|TRBJ1-4
CASSSGRGKLFF
>TRBV15|TRBJ2-1
CATSRPPGLVYNEQFF
>TRBV5-1|TRBJ2-2
CASSLANTGEPFF
>TRBV11-1|TRBJ1-1
CASSLIRGSRRTRRTEAFF
>TRBV13|TRBJ1-1
CASSRGGMRAFF
>TRBV10-3|TRBJ2-7
CAIRGTGGYEQYF
>TRBV7-3|TRBJ2-2
CASSRTSGRGGELFF
>TRBV14|TRBJ2-4
CASSQEAGFGNIQYF
>TRBV20-1|TRBJ1-1
CSARDLATEAFF
>TRBV6-1|TRBJ2-3
CASRRTSGRTDTQYF
>TRBV12-3/TRBV12-4|TRBJ1-6
CASSLRGPYNSPLHF
>TRBV20-1|TRBJ1-1
CSVGEGPSNTEAFF
>TRBV6-4|TRBJ1-2
CASSERQSYGYTF